This is a list of T cell receptor beta chains from one sample in a study of T cell responses to AZD1222 COVID-19 vaccine. TCRdb's copy holds only in-frame clones and misses some; the assay was immunoSEQ multiplex PCR. The table has about 150,000 clones, about 90% seen once. The specimen was peripheral blood, collected 28 days after the second AZD1222 dose. The origin of the receptors is an adult who received the AZD1222 COVID-19 vaccine. Both conserved end residues are part of each CDR3. A D gene is named only where the DNA matches it firmly. Only part of the rows carry a size: once, few, many, or a class if the clone is expanded.

>NA|TRBJ1-2|NA|TRBV7-2
TGTGCCAGCAGCTCCATTTATACGGGCTATGGCTACACCTTC
CASSSIYTGYGYTF
>TRBD2|TRBJ2-2|NA|TRBV30
TGTGCCTGCCCTGGCGCGGGGGGGCCCAGGGAGCTGTTTTTT
CACPGAGGPRELFF
>NA|TRBJ2-3|once|TRBV5-5
TGTGCCAGCAGGTGGGCAGCTTCCACAGATACGCAGTATTTT
CASRWAASTDTQYF
>NA|TRBJ1-6|NA|TRBV5-1
TGCGCCAGCAGCTTGGAGGGGGTCGCGTCACCCCTCCACTTT
CASSLEGVASPLHF
>NA|TRBJ2-7|NA|TRBV7-9
TGTGCCAGCAGCTTAAGTGGTACCTACGAGCAGTACTTC
CASSLSGTYEQYF
>TRBD1|TRBJ1-3|NA|TRBV5-1
TGCGCCAGCAGCTTCGGGACAGGCAACTCTGGAAACACCATATATTTT
CASSFGTGNSGNTIYF
>NA|TRBJ2-3|NA|TRBV2
TGTGCCAGCAGTCCAAGACCAGCCCTAGATACGCAGTATTTT
CASSPRPALDTQYF
>NA|TRBJ1-1|NA|TRBV19
TGTGCCAGTAGCCCCCGATCGTTGAACACTGAAGCTTTCTTT
CASSPRSLNTEAFF
>TRBD2|TRBJ2-3|NA|TRBV27
TGTGCCAGCAGTTCTGGACAAGCGGGGCCAAGGCAGTATTTT
CASSSGQAGPRQYF
>NA|TRBJ2-7|NA|TRBV15
TGTGCCACCAGCAGAGATTCGGGCCCACTAGCCCTCGAGCAGTACTTC
CATSRDSGPLALEQYF
>TRBD1|TRBJ2-7|NA|TRBV29-1
TGCAGCGTTGCCTGGACAGGGCCGGGCGAGCAGTACTTC
CSVAWTGPGEQYF
>NA|TRBJ1-4|NA|TRBV28
TGTGCCAGCAGTTCACCCTCATCCACGCCCGTGTTCGCCCTGTTTTTT
CASSSPSSTPVFALFF
>NA|TRBJ1-4|NA|TRBV3-1/TRBV3-2
TGTGCCAGCAGCCCTAGGAAGGGTGAGGAAAAACTGTTTTTT
CASSPRKGEEKLFF
>NA|TRBJ1-5|NA|TRBV6-1
TGTGCCAGCAGTGATCTAGATCAGCCCCAGCATTTT
CASSDLDQPQHF
>NA|TRBJ2-1|NA|TRBV5-6
TGTGCCAGCAGCTTGGGCGACCTCGGGACTTATGAGCAGTTCTTC
CASSLGDLGTYEQFF
>NA|TRBJ2-2|once|TRBV5-1
TGCGCCAGCAGCACCACCGGGACTGCGAACACCGGGGAGCTGTTTTTT
CASSTTGTANTGELFF
>TRBD1|TRBJ1-2|NA|TRBV19
TGTGCCAGTAGTAAGGTGGGACAGGGGGCGCTCGGCTACACCTTC
CASSKVGQGALGYTF
>NA|TRBJ1-5|NA|TRBV28
TGTGCCAGCATGTCACTGGATAGGGACAATCAGCCCCAGCATTTT
CASMSLDRDNQPQHF
>TRBD2|TRBJ2-5|NA|TRBV10-2
TGCGCCAGCAGTGAGTCCTCTAGCGGGGAGACCCAGTACTTC
CASSESSSGETQYF
>TRBD1|TRBJ1-4|NA|TRBV7-2
TGTGCCAGCAGCCGGGGGGCAAGACAGGGACTGTTTTTT
CASSRGARQGLFF
>NA|TRBJ2-3|once|TRBV5-1
TGCGCCAGCAGCTTAAGGCGCGGAGGGACTGGCACAGATACGCAGTATTTT
CASSLRRGGTGTDTQYF
>TRBD1|TRBJ2-7|NA|TRBV18
TGTGCCAGCTCACCCCCGGGACAGGGGGTCTACGAGCAGTACTTC
CASSPPGQGVYEQYF
>NA|TRBJ2-6|NA|TRBV5-8
TGTGCCAGCAGGCAGGGGTACCCTCTCTCTGGGGCCAACGTCCTGACTTTC
CASRQGYPLSGANVLTF
>NA|TRBJ1-2|NA|TRBV25-1
TGTGCCAGCTGGAACTCTAACTATGGCTACACCTTC
CASWNSNYGYTF
>TRBD1|TRBJ2-1|NA|TRBV7-2
TGTGCCAGCAGCTCGCGACAGGGATACAATGAGCAGTTCTTC
CASSSRQGYNEQFF
>TRBD1|TRBJ2-2|NA|TRBV18
TGTGCCAGCTCATCAGGACAGGGATTTAGCACCGGGGAGCTGTTTTTT
CASSSGQGFSTGELFF
>TRBD1|TRBJ1-5|NA|TRBV3-1/TRBV3-2
TGTGCCAGCAGCCAAGATACGGGACAGGGCCATCAGCCCCAGCATTTT
CASSQDTGQGHQPQHF
>NA|TRBJ2-7|NA|TRBV2
TGTGCCAGCAGTGTACAGTTCGCACTAAACTACGAGCAGTACTTC
CASSVQFALNYEQYF
>NA|TRBJ1-4|NA|TRBV5-1
TGCGCCAGCAGCTTGGCGGGAGAAGCAGGCGAAAAACTGTTTTTT
CASSLAGEAGEKLFF
>NA|TRBJ1-5|once|TRBV28
TGTGCCAGCAGGGTCGATACCCATGACAATCAGCCCCAGCATTTT
CASRVDTHDNQPQHF
>TRBD1|TRBJ2-7|NA|TRBV12-3/TRBV12-4
TGTGCCAGCAGAGACAGGGGCTACGAGCAGTACTTC
CASRDRGYEQYF
>NA|TRBJ1-1|NA|TRBV29-1
TGCAGCGTTGCCCAGGGAATGAACACTGAAGCTTTCTTT
CSVAQGMNTEAFF
>NA|TRBJ1-3|NA|TRBV9
TGTGCCAGCAGCGTAGAAGGTTCTGGAAACACCATATATTTT
CASSVEGSGNTIYF
>NA|TRBJ2-1|NA|TRBV12-3/TRBV12-4
TGTGCCAGCTTTGAAGGACTCGGTGAGCAGTTCTTC
CASFEGLGEQFF
>NA|TRBJ2-3|NA|TRBV4-1
TGCGCCAGCAGCCCCGGGACTAGCACAGATACGCAGTATTTT
CASSPGTSTDTQYF
>NA|TRBJ1-2|NA|TRBV30
TGTGCCTGGAGTGTAATGGGGTATATACTCTATGGCTACACCTTC
CAWSVMGYILYGYTF
>NA|TRBJ2-7|NA|TRBV7-8
TGTGCCAGCAGCCTTACTGGCCCCAGCGACTACGAGCAGTACTTC
CASSLTGPSDYEQYF
>TRBD1|TRBJ1-1|NA|TRBV19
TGTGCCAGTAGTATGGGACAGGAGAACACTGAAGCTTTCTTT
CASSMGQENTEAFF
>TRBD2|TRBJ2-1|NA|TRBV18
TGTGCCAGCTCACCAAGAAGGGGACTAGCGGGAGATGAGCAGTTCTTC
CASSPRRGLAGDEQFF
>TRBD1|TRBJ1-4|NA|TRBV19
TGTGCCAGTAGTATGTCAGGGGGGAATGAAAAACTGTTTTTT
CASSMSGGNEKLFF
>TRBD1|TRBJ1-2|NA|TRBV30
TGTGCCTGGAGTGTACTCGGGGACAGGGCCTCTACTAACTATGGCTACACCTTC
CAWSVLGDRASTNYGYTF
>NA|TRBJ1-5|once|TRBV6-1
TGTGCCAGCAGTGAAGCTTCCTACGGTCTCCAGCCCCAGCATTTT
CASSEASYGLQPQHF
>NA|TRBJ1-1|NA|TRBV12-3/TRBV12-4
TGTGCCAGCACGTTTCACCCGAACACTGAAGCTTTCTTT
CASTFHPNTEAFF
>NA|TRBJ1-2|NA|TRBV6-5
TGTGCCAGCAGTTACGCGGGGCGGATGAGGGGCTACACCTTC
CASSYAGRMRGYTF
>NA|TRBJ1-2|once|TRBV7-9
TGTGCCAGCAGCTCCTGGTATGGCTACACCTTC
CASSSWYGYTF
>TRBD1|TRBJ2-7|NA|TRBV6-5
TGTGCCAGCAGTTTGGGACAGACTATGTCCTACGAGCAGTACTTC
CASSLGQTMSYEQYF
>NA|TRBJ1-1|NA|TRBV6-4
TGTGCCAGCAGTGAGCAGGGCAGCACTGAAGCTTTCTTT
CASSEQGSTEAFF
>NA|TRBJ1-3|once|TRBV3-1/TRBV3-2
TGTGCCAGCAGCCAACTTGTAGGAGGAAACACCATATATTTT
CASSQLVGGNTIYF
>NA|TRBJ2-1|NA|TRBV5-1
TGCGCCAGCAGCATACAAAACAATGAGCAGTTCTTC
CASSIQNNEQFF
>TRBD1|TRBJ1-3|NA|TRBV10-1
TGCGCCAGCAGTGCAGCCACAGGGGTCCTCGGAAACACCATATATTTT
CASSAATGVLGNTIYF
>TRBD2|TRBJ2-1|NA|TRBV6-5
TGTGCCAGCAGTTACCCGACGGGCGGGGGCTACAATGAGCAGTTCTTC
CASSYPTGGGYNEQFF
>NA|TRBJ2-7|NA|TRBV18
TGTGCCAGCTCACCTGGTGGTGACGAGCAGTACTTC
CASSPGGDEQYF
>NA|TRBJ2-7|NA|TRBV7-2
TGTGCCAGCAGCGTCCAGGGCTTCTACGAGCAGTACTTC
CASSVQGFYEQYF
>NA|TRBJ1-2|NA|TRBV27
TGTGCCAGCAGTTTAGGGGCGGAGAGCTATGGCTACACCTTC
CASSLGAESYGYTF